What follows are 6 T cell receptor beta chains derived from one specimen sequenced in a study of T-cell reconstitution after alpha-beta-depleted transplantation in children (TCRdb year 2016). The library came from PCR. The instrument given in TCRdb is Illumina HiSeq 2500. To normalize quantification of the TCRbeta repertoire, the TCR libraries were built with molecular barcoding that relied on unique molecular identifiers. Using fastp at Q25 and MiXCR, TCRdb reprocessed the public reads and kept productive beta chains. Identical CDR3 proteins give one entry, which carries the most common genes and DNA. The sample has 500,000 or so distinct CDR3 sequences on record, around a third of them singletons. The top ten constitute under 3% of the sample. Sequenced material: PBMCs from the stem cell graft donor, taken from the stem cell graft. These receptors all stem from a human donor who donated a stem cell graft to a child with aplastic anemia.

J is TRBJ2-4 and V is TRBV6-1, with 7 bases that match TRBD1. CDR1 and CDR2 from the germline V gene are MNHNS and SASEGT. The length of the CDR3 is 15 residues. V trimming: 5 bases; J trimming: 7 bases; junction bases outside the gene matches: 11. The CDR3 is CASSRETGMLNIQYF. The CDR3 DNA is TGTGCCAGCAGTCGCGAGACAGGGATGTTGAACATTCAGTACTTC.

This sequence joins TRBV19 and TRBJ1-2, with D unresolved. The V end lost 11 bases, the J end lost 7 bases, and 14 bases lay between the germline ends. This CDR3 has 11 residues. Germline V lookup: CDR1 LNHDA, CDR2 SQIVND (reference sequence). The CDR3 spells CAGLLEGGYTF. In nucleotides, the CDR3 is TGTGCCGGATTATTAGAGGGTGGCTACACCTTC.

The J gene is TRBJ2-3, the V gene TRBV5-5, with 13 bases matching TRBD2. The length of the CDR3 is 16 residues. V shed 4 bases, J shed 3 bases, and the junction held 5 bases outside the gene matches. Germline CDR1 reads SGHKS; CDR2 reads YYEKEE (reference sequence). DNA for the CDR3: TGTGCCAGCAGCCGGACTAGCGGGAGTAGTACAGATACGCAGTATTTT. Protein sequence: CASSRTSGSSTDTQYF. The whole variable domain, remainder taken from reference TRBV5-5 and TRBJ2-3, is DAGVTQSPTHLIKTRGQQVTLRCSPISGHKSVSWYQQVLGQGPQFIFQYYEKEERGRGNFPDRFSARQFPNYSSELNVNALLLGDSALYLCASSRTSGSSTDTQYFGPGTRLTVL.

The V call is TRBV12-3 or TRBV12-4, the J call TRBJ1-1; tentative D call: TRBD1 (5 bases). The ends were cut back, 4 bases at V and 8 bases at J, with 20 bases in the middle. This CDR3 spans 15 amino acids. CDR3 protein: CASSSFQGLIFEAFF. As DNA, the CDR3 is TGTGCCAGCAGTTCCTTTCAGGGATTAATCTTCGAAGCTTTCTTT.

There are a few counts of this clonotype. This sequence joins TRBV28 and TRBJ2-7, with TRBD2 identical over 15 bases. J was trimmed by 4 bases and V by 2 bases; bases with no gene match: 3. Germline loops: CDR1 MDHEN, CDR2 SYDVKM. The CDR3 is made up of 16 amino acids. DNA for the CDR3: TGTGCCAGCAGTTTACAAGGGACTAGCGGGAGGTACGAGCAGTACTTC. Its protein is CASSLQGTSGRYEQYF.

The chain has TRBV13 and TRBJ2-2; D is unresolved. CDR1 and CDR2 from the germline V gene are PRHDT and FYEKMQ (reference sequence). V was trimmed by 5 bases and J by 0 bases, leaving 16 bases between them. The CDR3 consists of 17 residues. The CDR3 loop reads CASSTDFGQANTGELFF. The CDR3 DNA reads TGTGCCAGCAGCACAGACTTTGGGCAGGCGAACACCGGGGAGCTGTTTTTT.